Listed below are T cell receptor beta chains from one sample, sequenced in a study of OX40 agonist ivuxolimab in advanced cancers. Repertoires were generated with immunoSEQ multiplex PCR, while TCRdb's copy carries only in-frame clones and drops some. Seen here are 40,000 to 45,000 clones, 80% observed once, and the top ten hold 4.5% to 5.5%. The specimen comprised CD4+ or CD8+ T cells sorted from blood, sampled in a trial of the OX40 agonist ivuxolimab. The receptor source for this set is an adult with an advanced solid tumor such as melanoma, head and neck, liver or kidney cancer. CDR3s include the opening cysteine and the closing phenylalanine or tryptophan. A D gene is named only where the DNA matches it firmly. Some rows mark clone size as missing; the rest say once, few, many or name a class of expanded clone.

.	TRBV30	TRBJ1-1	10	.	TGTGCCTGGAGTAATGGGCCAGCTTTCTTT	CAWSNGPAFF
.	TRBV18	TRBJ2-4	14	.	TGTGCCAGCTCACCCCCAAGAGCCAAAAACATTCAGTACTTC	CASSPPRAKNIQYF
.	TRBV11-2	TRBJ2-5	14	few	TGTGCCAGCAGCCGCAGGCAGGGCCTAGAGACCCAGTACTTC	CASSRRQGLETQYF
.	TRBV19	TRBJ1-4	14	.	TGTGCCAGTTCCACCGGGATCCGGGGGGAAAAACTGTTTTTT	CASSTGIRGEKLFF
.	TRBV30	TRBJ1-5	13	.	TGTGCCTGGGGGGGGAGGGGCCATCAGCCCCAGCATTTT	CAWGGRGHQPQHF
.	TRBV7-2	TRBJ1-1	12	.	TGTGCCAGCAGCTTCGGGGAGGCAGAAGCTTTCTTT	CASSFGEAEAFF
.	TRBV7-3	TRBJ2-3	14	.	TGTGCCAGCAGCTTAACGGGGGTTAGAGATACGCAGTATTTT	CASSLTGVRDTQYF
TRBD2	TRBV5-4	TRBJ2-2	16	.	TGTGCCAGCAGCCCGGGACTAGCGGCGAACACCGGGGAGCTGTTTTTT	CASSPGLAANTGELFF
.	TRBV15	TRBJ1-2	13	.	TGTGCCACCAGCAGAGGGGCAGGGAGCGGCTACACCTTC	CATSRGAGSGYTF
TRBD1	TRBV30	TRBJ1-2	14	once	TGTGCCTGGGACGATAGCAGGGGGCATCGAGGCTACACCTTC	CAWDDSRGHRGYTF
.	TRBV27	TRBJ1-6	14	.	TGTGCCAGCAGTTTAGGAAGGAGTAATTCACCCCTCCACTTT	CASSLGRSNSPLHF
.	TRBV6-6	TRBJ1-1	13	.	TGTGCCAGCAGCCTCGACCGGAACACTGAAGCTTTCTTT	CASSLDRNTEAFF
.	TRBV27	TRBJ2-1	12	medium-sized	TGTGCCAGCAGTAGATCGGGGACCGAGCAGTTCTTC	CASSRSGTEQFF
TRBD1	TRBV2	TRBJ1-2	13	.	TGTGCCAGCAGGCCAGACAGGGAATATGGCTACACCTTC	CASRPDREYGYTF
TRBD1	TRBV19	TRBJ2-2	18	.	TGTGCCAGTAGTATAGAACGTCCGGGACAGGGACGCACCGGGGAGCTGTTTTTT	CASSIERPGQGRTGELFF
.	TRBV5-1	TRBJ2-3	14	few	TGCGCCAGCAGCCCCGGTCCCAGCGCAGATACGCAGTATTTT	CASSPGPSADTQYF
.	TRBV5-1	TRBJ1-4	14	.	TGCGCCAGCAGCTTGGGTGGGGAAAATGAAAAACTGTTTTTT	CASSLGGENEKLFF
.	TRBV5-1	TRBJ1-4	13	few	TGCGCCAGCAGCCCCCTCTCTAATGAAAAACTGTTTTTT	CASSPLSNEKLFF
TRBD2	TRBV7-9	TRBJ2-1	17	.	TGTGCCAGCAGCCCACTCGCCGGGACTAGCGGAGGTGGGCGTCTGTTCTTC	CASSPLAGTSGGGRLFF
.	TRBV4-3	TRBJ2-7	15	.	TGCGCCAGCAGCCGGCTGTGGGGGAGCTCCTACGAGCAGTACTTC	CASSRLWGSSYEQYF
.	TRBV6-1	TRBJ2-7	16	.	TGTGCCAGCAGTGAAGTAACTCTTGGGGGGTCCTACGAGCAGTACTTC	CASSEVTLGGSYEQYF
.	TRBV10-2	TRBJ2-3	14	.	TGCGCCAGCAGTTTAGATCTGAGCACAGATACGCAGTATTTT	CASSLDLSTDTQYF
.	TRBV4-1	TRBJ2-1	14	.	TGCGCCAGCAGTTTAAGCAACTTTTACAATGAGCAGTTCTTC	CASSLSNFYNEQFF
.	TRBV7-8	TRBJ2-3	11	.	TGTGCCAGCAGCCTCACAGATACGCAGTATTTT	CASSLTDTQYF
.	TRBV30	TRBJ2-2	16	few	TGTGCCTGGAGCCGAACCCTGCGAAGGAACACCGGGGAGCTGTTTTTT	CAWSRTLRRNTGELFF
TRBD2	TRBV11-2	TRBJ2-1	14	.	TGTGCCAGCAGCGCCTTAGCGGGAGGATTTGAGCAGTTCTTC	CASSALAGGFEQFF
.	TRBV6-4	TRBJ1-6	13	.	TGTGCTACTCGAAGCTCCTATAATTCACCCCTCCACTTT	CATRSSYNSPLHF
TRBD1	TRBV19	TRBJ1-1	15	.	TGTGCCAGTAGGGGTGACAGGGGTAGGCGCACTGAAGCTTTCTTT	CASRGDRGRRTEAFF
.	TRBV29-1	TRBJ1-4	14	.	TGCAGCGTTGAAGCCGGGACGCCCCATGAAAAACTGTTTTTT	CSVEAGTPHEKLFF
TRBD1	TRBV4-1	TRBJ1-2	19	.	TGCGCCAGCAGCCAAGGACGATCCTCAACAGGGGCTCGAAACTATGGCTACACCTTC	CASSQGRSSTGARNYGYTF
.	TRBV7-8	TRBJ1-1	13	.	TGTGCCAGCAGCTTAATGGGGAACACTGAAGCTTTCTTT	CASSLMGNTEAFF
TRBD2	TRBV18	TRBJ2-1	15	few	TGTGCCAGCTCACCAACTAGCGGGAGTAAGAATGAGCAGTTCTTC	CASSPTSGSKNEQFF
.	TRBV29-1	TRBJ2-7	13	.	TGCAGCGTTTTCGTAGGGGTAGGATACGAGCAGTACTTC	CSVFVGVGYEQYF
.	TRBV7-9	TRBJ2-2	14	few	TGTGCCAGCAGCTTAGGGGCAGCCACCGGGGAGCTGTTTTTT	CASSLGAATGELFF
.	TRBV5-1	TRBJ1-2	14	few	TGCGCCAGCAGCCCGACAGGACCCCTCTATGGCTACACCTTC	CASSPTGPLYGYTF
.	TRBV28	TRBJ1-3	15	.	TGTGCCAGCAGTTTCCTCAGGGTCTCTGGAAACACCATATATTTT	CASSFLRVSGNTIYF
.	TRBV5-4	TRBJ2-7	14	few	TGTGCCAGCAGCTTCGGGGCGCACTCCTACGAGCAGTACTTC	CASSFGAHSYEQYF
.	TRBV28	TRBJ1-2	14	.	TGTGCCAGCATGGGGGGCTCAGCTAACTATGGCTACACCTTC	CASMGGSANYGYTF
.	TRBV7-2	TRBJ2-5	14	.	TGTGCCAGCAGCTTAGGGTTCGCGGAAGAGACCCAGTACTTC	CASSLGFAEETQYF
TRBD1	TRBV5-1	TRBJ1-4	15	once	TGCGCCAGCAGCTTGGCCGACAGGGTGGGGGAAAAACTGTTTTTT	CASSLADRVGEKLFF
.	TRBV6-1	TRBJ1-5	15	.	TGTGCCAGCACCGGGGGGACACTTAGCAATCAGCCCCAGCATTTT	CASTGGTLSNQPQHF
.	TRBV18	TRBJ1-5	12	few	TGTGCCAGCTCACCCGATAATCAGCCCCAGCATTTT	CASSPDNQPQHF
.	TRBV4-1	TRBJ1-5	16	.	TGCGCCAGCAGCCACAGGCAGGGCTTGGGCAATCAGCCCCAGCATTTT	CASSHRQGLGNQPQHF
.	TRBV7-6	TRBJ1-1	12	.	TGTGCCAGCAGAGGGGTTAACACTGAAGCTTTCTTT	CASRGVNTEAFF
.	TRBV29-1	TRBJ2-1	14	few	TGCAGCGTTGAAGAAGGACTGACAGGCAATGAGCAGTTCTTC	CSVEEGLTGNEQFF
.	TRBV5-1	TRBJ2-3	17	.	TGCGCCAGCAGCTTGGGGAACTCCGGGACAATTGCAGATACGCAGTATTTT	CASSLGNSGTIADTQYF
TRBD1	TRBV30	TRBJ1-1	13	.	TGTGCCTGGAGCACAGGGGGGTACACTGAAGCTTTCTTT	CAWSTGGYTEAFF
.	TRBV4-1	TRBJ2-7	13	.	TGCGCCAGCAGCCAGAACGGTATTTACGAGCAGTACTTC	CASSQNGIYEQYF
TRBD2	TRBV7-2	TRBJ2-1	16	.	TGTGCCAGCAGCTTAGGAACGGGAGGCTCCTACAATGAGCAGTTCTTC	CASSLGTGGSYNEQFF
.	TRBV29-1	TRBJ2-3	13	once	TGCAGCGTTGTACCGGGGGACACAGATACGCAGTATTTT	CSVVPGDTDTQYF
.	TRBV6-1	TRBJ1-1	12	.	TGTGCCAGCAGCGGGACGGCACCTGAAGCTTTCTTT	CASSGTAPEAFF
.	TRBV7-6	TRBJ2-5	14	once	TGTGCCAGCAGCCAGAACCAAGGTGCCGAGACCCAGTACTTC	CASSQNQGAETQYF
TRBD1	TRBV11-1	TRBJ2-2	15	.	TGTGCCAGCAGCGCCCAGGGGGCCCTTACCGGGGAGCTGTTTTTT	CASSAQGALTGELFF
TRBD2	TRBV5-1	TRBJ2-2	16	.	TGCGCCAGCAGCTCCCGTCTCGGGGGGGACACCGGGGAGCTGTTTTTT	CASSSRLGGDTGELFF
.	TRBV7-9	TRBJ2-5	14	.	TGTGCCAGCAGGCCTAGTCGGACCCAAGAGACCCAGTACTTC	CASRPSRTQETQYF